Listed below are T cell receptor beta chains from one sample, sequenced in a study of blood T cell repertoires in COVID-19. Generated by immunoSEQ multiplex PCR, the TCRdb table keeps only in-frame clones and is missing some. Counted here are about 150,000 clones, around 87% occurring once; the ten biggest clones make up around 3.3%. Sequencing was performed on peripheral blood. The receptors were gathered from a woman between 55 and 75 years old with active COVID-19. Each CDR3 is given with its conserved first and last residue. The D gene is left open where the match is weak.

D: NA
V: TRBV7-6
J: TRBJ2-6
CDR3: CASSLWSSGANVLTF
DNA: TGTGCCAGCAGCTTATGGAGCTCTGGGGCCAACGTCCTGACTTTC

D: TRBD1
V: TRBV6-2/TRBV6-3
J: TRBJ1-5
CDR3: CASSYGVRTGANQPQHF
DNA: TGTGCCAGCAGTTACGGGGTTCGGACAGGGGCCAATCAGCCCCAGCATTTT

D: TRBD2
V: TRBV4-3
J: TRBJ2-3
CDR3: CASSQEGGRAYGDTQYF
DNA: TGCGCCAGCAGCCAAGAGGGCGGGAGGGCCTATGGGGATACGCAGTATTTT

D: TRBD1
V: TRBV5-4
J: TRBJ2-5
CDR3: CASSKTGHQETQYF
DNA: TGTGCCAGCAGCAAGACAGGGCACCAAGAGACCCAGTACTTC

D: NA
V: TRBV4-2
J: TRBJ1-1
CDR3: CASSQGHQNTEAFF
DNA: TGTGCCAGCAGCCAAGGACATCAGAACACTGAAGCTTTCTTT

D: NA
V: TRBV3-1/TRBV3-2
J: TRBJ2-7
CDR3: CASSPLVGSYEQYF
DNA: TGTGCCAGCAGCCCCCTAGTAGGATCCTACGAGCAGTACTTC

D: TRBD2
V: TRBV7-2
J: TRBJ2-3
CDR3: CASSLKGGSPDTQYF
DNA: TGTGCCAGCAGCCTAAAGGGCGGGAGTCCTGATACGCAGTATTTT

D: NA
V: TRBV19
J: TRBJ2-2
CDR3: CASRPGANTGELFF
DNA: TGTGCCAGTAGACCGGGGGCGAACACCGGGGAGCTGTTTTTT

D: NA
V: TRBV5-1
J: TRBJ1-2
CDR3: CASRQDNYGYTF
DNA: TGCGCCAGCAGACAGGATAACTATGGCTACACCTTC

D: NA
V: TRBV5-6
J: TRBJ2-7
CDR3: CASSFLTHWLDSTPYEQYF
DNA: TGTGCCAGCAGCTTTTTAACCCACTGGCTTGACAGTACACCCTACGAGCAGTACTTC

D: TRBD1
V: TRBV15
J: TRBJ1-6
CDR3: CATSRGQADGSPLHF
DNA: TGTGCCACCAGCAGGGGACAGGCCGATGGTTCACCCCTCCACTTT

D: NA
V: TRBV7-6
J: TRBJ2-7
CDR3: CASSPDRNLGTEQYF
DNA: TGTGCCAGCAGCCCAGACAGAAACCTAGGAACCGAGCAGTACTTC

D: TRBD1
V: TRBV29-1
J: TRBJ1-1
CDR3: CSVGDRGLFGEAFF
DNA: TGCAGCGTCGGGGACAGGGGGCTGTTTGGTGAAGCTTTCTTT

D: NA
V: TRBV11-3
J: TRBJ2-2
CDR3: CASSLEPSNTGELFF
DNA: TGTGCCAGCAGCTTAGAACCGAGCAACACCGGGGAGCTGTTTTTT

D: TRBD1
V: TRBV10-3
J: TRBJ1-2
CDR3: CAISYGQGASDGYTF
DNA: TGTGCCATCAGCTACGGACAGGGGGCATCAGACGGCTACACCTTC